One TCR beta chain is described in this entry. Its antigen remains unknown. The CDR3 is made up of 17 amino acids. Per germline, CDR1 SGHTA and CDR2 FQGNSA. With 1 base removed from V and 2 bases from J, the gap between germline ends came to 12 bases. Sequencing was at survey level. The assay was immunoSEQ multiplex PCR, and TCRdb's table has in-frame clones only and misses some. The profile shows tens of thousands of clones, 85% to 90% of them singletons. The sample is drawn from a study of pediatric ulcerative colitis. Findings and limits, study-wide: Two rectal clonotypes were found only in ulcerative colitis patients, all of them. Blood samples from a couple of patients yielded substantially fewer templates and were excluded from blood-rectal overlap analysis.

Controls had normal endoscopy and no IBD diagnosis within a year. The source of this sequence is a boy aged 5-17 years who was a control in a study of pediatric ulcerative colitis. Specimen: blood. The chain has TRBV7-2 and TRBJ1-6; a weak D match, TRBD1 (5 bases). The CDR3 bases are TGTGCCAGCAGCTTAGTTCAGGGTCCGCCCTATAATTCACCCCTCCACTTT. Residues: CASSLVQGPPYNSPLHF.